This T cell receptor (beta chain) is from a study of cytomegalovirus exposure and HLA in healthy donors. Study-wide results and caveats: Data from an earlier analysis indicated that most TCR beta V segments were productive either about 87% or about 30% of the time. TCR beta chains numbering more than 150 were designated cytomegalovirus-associated.

PCR used 60 Vbeta primers and 13 Jbeta primers. Original processing methods: An analysis that came later counted tens of millions of unique TCR beta chains, roughly 11 million shared. Profiling relied on immunoSEQ multiplex PCR, and the TCRdb table lists in-frame clones only, not all of them. The V and J calls and clone size were taken over from that table, and D and trimming were inferred from the DNA. The sample has tens of thousands of clones, about 78% seen once. Nominal health characterized the donors when sampled, though unrecorded immune exposures were likely. From germline, CDR1 is MNHNS and CDR2 SASEGT. This CDR3 contains 14 residues. V gave up 1 base and J gave up 16 bases, with 17 bases separating them. As to this clone: What it recognizes is unknown.

The receptor was isolated from a man aged 18 to 29 in good health and CMV-seronegative. The genes are TRBV6-1 and TRBJ1-6, with a possible D match to TRBD1 (6 bases). The sequenced material came from PBMCs. Written as DNA, the CDR3 is TGTGCCAGCAGTGAAGAGGGGACATCGAAGGAACTCCACTTT. Translating gives CASSEEGTSKELHF.